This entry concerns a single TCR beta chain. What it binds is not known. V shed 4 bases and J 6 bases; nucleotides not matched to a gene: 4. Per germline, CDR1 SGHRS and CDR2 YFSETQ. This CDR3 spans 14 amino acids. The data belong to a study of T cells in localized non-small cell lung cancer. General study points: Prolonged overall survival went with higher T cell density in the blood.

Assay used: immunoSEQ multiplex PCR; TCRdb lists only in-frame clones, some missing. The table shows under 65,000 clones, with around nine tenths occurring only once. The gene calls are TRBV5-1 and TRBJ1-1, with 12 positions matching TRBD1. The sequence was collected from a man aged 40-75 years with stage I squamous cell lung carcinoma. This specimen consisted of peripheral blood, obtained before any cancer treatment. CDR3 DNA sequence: TGCGCCAGCAGCCTGGGACAGGGGGCCGCTGAAGCTTTCTTT. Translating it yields CASSLGQGAAEAFF. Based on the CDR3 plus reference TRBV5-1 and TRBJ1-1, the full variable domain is KAGVTQTPRYLIKTRGQQVTLSCSPISGHRSVSWYQQTPGQGLQFLFEYFSETQRNKGNFPGRFSGRQFSNSRSEMNVSTLELGDSALYLCASSLGQGAAEAFFGQGTRLTVV.